These 4 T cell receptor beta chains were all obtained from the same sample, sequenced in a study of glioma-infiltrating T cells after dendritic cell vaccination (dated by TCRdb to 2016 to 2017). Sample time point, as interpreted from the label and publication: after dendritic cell vaccination, including at tumor progression/relapse. Receptors were amplified or captured by the immunoSEQ multiplex PCR assay. This is the immuneACCESS table as TCRdb keeps it, with only in-frame sequences that have V and J called. A part of the clones is gone; compared with another copy, unresolved V genes explain less than half, and the rest is unexplained. The sample includes about 76,000 clones, with about nine tenths observed a single time. The ten largest clones add up to approximately 2% of the sample. Material: blood, obtained after dendritic cell vaccination. The receptors originated from a human donor with glioblastoma.

This rearrangement joins TRBV10-2 to TRBJ2-1, with 9 positions matching TRBD2. Germline values: CDR1 WSHSY, CDR2 SAAADI. The V and J ends lost 7 bases and 8 bases, in that order; junction bases with no gene match: 12. The CDR3 consists of 15 residues. The CDR3 sequence is CASNGLAGSRDEQFF. As DNA, the CDR3 is TGCGCCAGCAATGGTCTAGCGGGGTCTAGGGATGAGCAGTTCTTC.

J is TRBJ2-5 and V is TRBV11-3; 9 bases are shared with TRBD1. Germline lookup yields CDR1 SGHNT and CDR2 YENEEA. This CDR3 has 14 amino acids. Trimming at V came to 4 bases and at J to 5 bases, leaving 5 bases not matched to a gene. This CDR3 is CASSSDRGGETQYF. The CDR3 nucleotides are TGTGCCAGCAGCTCGGACAGGGGAGGGGAGACCCAGTACTTC.

This clone was picked up a small number of times. This sequence joins TRBV4-1 and TRBJ2-5; TRBD2 matches at 9 bases. With 1 base clipped from V and 5 bases from J, the junction kept 8 bases outside the gene matches. There are 16 residues in the CDR3. The V gene's germline CDR1 is MGHRA and CDR2 YSYEKL. DNA for the CDR3: TGCGCCAGCAGCCAAGGGGGGGGACTAGCTTGGGAGACCCAGTACTTC. Translated, it gives CASSQGGGLAWETQYF.

The chain combines TRBV5-1 with TRBJ2-1, with D possibly matching TRBD2 (7 bases). Looked up from germline, CDR1 is SGHRS and CDR2 is YFSETQ. This CDR3 spans 17 amino acids. V was clipped by 3 bases and J by 8 bases, with 24 bases between them. The CDR3 DNA is TGCGCCAGCAGCTCCCCGCCGGGGGGCGGGGGTAAGGATGAGCAGTTCTTC. Translating it yields CASSSPPGGGGKDEQFF.